The 15 T cell receptor beta chains listed next were all sequenced from one sample in a study of cytomegalovirus exposure and HLA in healthy donors. PCR primers comprised 60 Vbeta and 13 Jbeta primers. Profiled with immunoSEQ multiplex PCR; TCRdb holds only in-frame clones, not every one. The table includes 200,000 to 250,000 clones, around 80% detected once. The sequencing sample was made of PBMCs. These receptors all stem from a boy between 2 and 10 years old in good health and CMV-seronegative.

This chain links TRBV27 with TRBJ2-1, with D unresolved. V lost 3 bases to trimming and J lost 7 bases, with 16 bases between them. Germline CDR1 reads MNHEY; CDR2 reads SMNVEV (reference sequence). The length of the CDR3 is 15 residues. The CDR3 coding sequence is TGTGCCAGCAGTTTTGTGGGTTTACAGTCGAATGAGCAGTTCTTC. This encodes CASSFVGLQSNEQFF.

The chain couples TRBV11-2 to TRBJ2-5; no reliable D call. The CDR3 totals 14 residues. Trimming removed 5 bases at V and 0 bases at J, with 10 bases between. Looked up from germline, CDR1 is SGHAT and CDR2 is FQNNGV. CDR3: CASSPFQYQETQYF. The DNA for the CDR3 is TGTGCCAGCAGCCCCTTTCAGTACCAAGAGACCCAGTACTTC.

The genes are TRBV2 and TRBJ1-2; possibly TRBD1 for D (5 bases). The CDR3 has 14 residues. V was pared by 4 bases and J by 8 bases, with 17 bases between. Germline values: CDR1 SNHLY, CDR2 FYNNEI. CDR3 DNA sequence: TGTGCCAGCAGTGGGCGTATCAGTTGGGGCGGCTACACCTTC. Translating gives CASSGRISWGGYTF.

The chain employs TRBV4-2 and TRBJ2-1; D is uncertain. Germline V gene lookup returns CDR1 LGHNA and CDR2 YNFKEQ. Trimming pared 0 bases from V and 10 bases from J, leaving 13 bases between. The length of the CDR3 is 14 residues. CDR3 sequence reads: CASSQDIVSAEQFF. CDR3 coding DNA: TGTGCCAGCAGCCAAGATATCGTGAGCGCAGAGCAGTTCTTC.

This chain joins TRBV9 and TRBJ2-1; 10 positions match TRBD2. CDR1 is SGDLS and CDR2 is YYNGEE in the germline V gene. The CDR3 is made up of 16 amino acids. The trim removed 0 bases at V and 6 bases at J, leaving 6 bases unmatched. This chain's CDR3 is CASSVEVAGGRNEQFF. The CDR3 nucleotides read TGTGCCAGCAGCGTAGAGGTAGCGGGGGGTCGCAATGAGCAGTTCTTC.

The J gene is TRBJ2-1, the V gene TRBV19; 7 bases are a match to TRBD1. V was clipped by 3 bases and J by 9 bases; unmatched bases: 20. The CDR3 extends over 18 amino acids. Germline V lookup: CDR1 LNHDA, CDR2 SQIVND (reference sequence). The chain's CDR3 is CASSIRPKGEGAYGEQFF. The CDR3 DNA reads as TGTGCCAGTAGTATCAGGCCCAAAGGAGAGGGGGCGTATGGTGAGCAGTTCTTC.

CDR3 bases: TGTGCCAGCAGCGCCTGGACAGGGGGCGATGACTATGGCTACACCTTC. It yields the protein CASSAWTGGDDYGYTF. V is TRBV7-9 and J is TRBJ1-2; 11 nucleotides align to TRBD1. CDR1 is SEHNR, CDR2 FQNEAQ, per germline (reference sequence). CDR3 size: 16 residues. V trimming: 5 bases; J trimming: 3 bases; junction bases outside the gene matches: 8.

The rearrangement links TRBV6-1 to TRBJ2-7; 8 bases map to TRBD1. The germline V gene encodes CDR1 MNHNS and CDR2 SASEGT. This CDR3 is 15 amino acids long. V shed 0 bases and J 5 bases; nucleotides not matched to a gene: 6. Here the CDR3 DNA reads TGTGCCAGCAGTGAAGCTAGCAGGGGGCGAGACGAGCAGTACTTC. It is translated as CASSEASRGRDEQYF.

The V gene is TRBV30, the J gene TRBJ2-2; TRBD2 matches 7 bases. Germline V CDR1 and CDR2: GTSNPN, SVGIG (reference sequence). V lost 3 bases to trimming and J lost 3 bases; unmatched junction nucleotides: 10. CDR3 length equals 16 residues. CDR3 amino acids: CAWSQRGGWDTGELFF. CDR3 coding DNA: TGTGCCTGGAGCCAAAGGGGAGGGTGGGACACCGGGGAGCTGTTTTTT. Combining the CDR3 with reference TRBV30 and TRBJ2-2 gives the whole variable domain SQTIHQWPATLVQPVGSPLSLECTVEGTSNPNLYWYRQAAGRGLQLLFYSVGIGQISSEVPQNLSASRPQDRQFILSSKKLLLSDSGFYLCAWSQRGGWDTGELFFGEGSRLTVL.

The chain recombines TRBV5-8 with TRBJ1-5; the match to TRBD1 covers 8 bases. Germline loops: CDR1 SGHTS, CDR2 YDEGEE. The CDR3 is 17 amino acids. With 3 bases clipped from V and 0 bases from J, the junction kept 8 bases outside the gene matches. CDR3 amino acids: CASSSRTGSYSNQPQHF. CDR3 in DNA: TGTGCCAGCAGCTCCCGGACAGGGAGTTATAGCAATCAGCCCCAGCATTTT. Using reference TRBV5-8 and TRBJ1-5 for the parts outside the CDR3, the full variable domain is EAGVTQSPTHLIKTRGQQATLRCSPISGHTSVYWYQQALGLGLQFLLWYDEGEERNRGNFPPRFSGRQFPNYSSELNVNALELEDSALYLCASSSRTGSYSNQPQHFGDGTRLSIL.

The chain combines TRBV27 with TRBJ2-5; 9 nucleotides align to TRBD1. This CDR3 contains 16 residues. V shed 5 bases and J 5 bases; nucleotides not matched to a gene: 12. The V gene's germline CDR1 is MNHEY and CDR2 SMNVEV (reference sequence). The CDR3 DNA follows: TGTGCCAGCAGTCTTGGACAGGGGTCCTTTCGGGAGACCCAGTACTTC. It encodes CASSLGQGSFRETQYF.

Comment on this clone: The same CDR3 is also encoded by other DNA sequences in this sample. This chain joins TRBV5-1 and TRBJ2-3; unclear D gene. V lost 5 bases and J 0 bases, leaving 4 bases between the germline ends. The CDR3 totals 12 residues. Germline V lookup: CDR1 SGHRS, CDR2 YFSETQ. In DNA form, the CDR3 reads TGCGCCAGCAGAGCCAGCACAGATACGCAGTATTTT. Encoded protein: CASRASTDTQYF.

Worth noting for this clone: One junction end disagrees with the germline gene, perhaps due to a read error. The rearrangement uses TRBV7-7 and TRBJ2-1, with a tentative D call TRBD1 (6 bases). Germline V gene lookup returns CDR1 SSHAT and CDR2 FNYEAQ (reference sequence). CDR3 length: 14 residues. The CDR3 bases are TGTGCTAGCAGCTTACAGGGTGGCGACAATGAGCAGTTCTTC. It yields the protein CASSLQGGDNEQFF.

The rearrangement uses TRBV10-3 and TRBJ1-5, with D hard to call. Germline V gene lookup returns CDR1 ENHRY and CDR2 SYGVKD. The CDR3 is made up of 13 amino acids. The V and J ends lost 4 bases and 10 bases respectively, with 14 bases between them. The CDR3 here is CAISGNGKTPQHF. The CDR3 DNA sequence: TGTGCCATCAGTGGAAACGGGAAAACCCCCCAGCATTTT.

CDR3 DNA sequence: TGTGCCAGCAGCCCTTACAGGCTTTCTCAGGGAGGCTACACCTTC. It encodes CASSPYRLSQGGYTF. The chain employs TRBV7-6 and TRBJ1-2; D perhaps matches TRBD1 (5 bases). V lost 5 bases and J lost 8, with 21 bases in between. The CDR3 length is 15 residues. Germline CDR1 and CDR2: SGHVS and FNYEAQ. Together with reference TRBV7-6 and TRBJ1-2, the CDR3 gives the full variable domain: GAGVSQSPRYKVTKRGQDVALRCDPISGHVSLYWYRQALGQGPEFLTYFNYEAQQDKSGLPNDRFSAERPEGSISTLTIQRTEQRDSAMYRCASSPYRLSQGGYTFGSGTRLTVV.